Included here is one T cell receptor beta chain sequence, with context. Its antigen is not identified. This sample was included in a study of shared clonotypes between healthy human individuals. Study observations and caveats: Generation probabilities of non-shared clonotypes were lower (relative to those shared by all four donors).

Healthy and HIV-negative, the adult donors had no recent acute infections or vaccinations. CD4+ cells underwent separation, giving CD45RA+ naive and CD45RA-negative memory subsets. The V segment lost 4 bases and the J segment 3 bases; nucleotides outside the gene matches: 12. In germline, CDR1 is SGHRS, CDR2 YFSETQ. This CDR3 is 17 amino acids long. Deep-level running was used for the assay. Method: immunoSEQ multiplex PCR; TCRdb's copy keeps in-frame clones and lacks some. Of approximately 340,000 clones detected, 74% appear once; the ten largest clones hold approximately 10%. The chain combines TRBV5-1 with TRBJ2-2; 7 nucleotides line up with TRBD1. Sequencing was performed on memory CD4+ T cells sorted from blood. Subset given: CD45RA-negative fraction. This sequence originates from a man aged 25-45 years in good health. The CDR3 loop is CASSPRSGDRYTGELFF. In nucleotides, the CDR3 is TGCGCCAGCAGCCCGAGGAGTGGGGACAGATACACCGGGGAGCTGTTTTTT.